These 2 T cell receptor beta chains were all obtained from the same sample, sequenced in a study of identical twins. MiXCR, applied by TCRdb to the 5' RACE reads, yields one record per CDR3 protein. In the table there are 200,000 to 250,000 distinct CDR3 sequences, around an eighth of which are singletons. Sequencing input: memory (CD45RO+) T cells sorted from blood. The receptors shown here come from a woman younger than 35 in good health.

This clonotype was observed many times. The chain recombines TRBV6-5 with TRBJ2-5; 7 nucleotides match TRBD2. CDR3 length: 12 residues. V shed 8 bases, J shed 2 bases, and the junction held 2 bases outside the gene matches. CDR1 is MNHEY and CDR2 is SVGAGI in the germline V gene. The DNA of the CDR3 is TGTGCCAGCCGGGACTATCAAGAGACCCAGTACTTC. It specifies CASRDYQETQYF.

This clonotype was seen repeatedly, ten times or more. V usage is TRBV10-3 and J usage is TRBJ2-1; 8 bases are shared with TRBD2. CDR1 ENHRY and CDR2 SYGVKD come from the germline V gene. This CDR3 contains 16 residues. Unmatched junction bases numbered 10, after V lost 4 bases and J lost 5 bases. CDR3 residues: CAISAGRAAVDNEQFF. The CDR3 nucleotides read TGTGCCATCAGTGCCGGGAGGGCCGCGGTCGACAATGAGCAGTTCTTC.